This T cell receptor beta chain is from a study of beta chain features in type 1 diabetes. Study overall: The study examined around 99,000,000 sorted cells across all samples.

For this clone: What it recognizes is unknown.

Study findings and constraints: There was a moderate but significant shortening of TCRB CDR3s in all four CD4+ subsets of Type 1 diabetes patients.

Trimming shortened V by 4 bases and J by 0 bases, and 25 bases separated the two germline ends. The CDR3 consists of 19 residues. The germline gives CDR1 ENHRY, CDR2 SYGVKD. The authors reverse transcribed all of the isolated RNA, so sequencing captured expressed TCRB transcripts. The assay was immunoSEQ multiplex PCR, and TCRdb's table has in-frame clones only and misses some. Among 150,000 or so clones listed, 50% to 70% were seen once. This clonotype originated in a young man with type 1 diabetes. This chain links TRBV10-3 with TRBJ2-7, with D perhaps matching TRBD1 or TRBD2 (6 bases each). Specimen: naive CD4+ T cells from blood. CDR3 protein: CAISGEVDSYPGASYEQYF. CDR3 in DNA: TGTGCCATCAGTGGGGAGGTGGACAGCTACCCAGGGGCCTCCTACGAGCAGTACTTC.